This T cell receptor (beta chain) is drawn from a study of blood T cell repertoires in COVID-19. Study at large: The United States, Italy and Spain supplied acute and convalescent COVID-19 samples. T cells, B-cell-depleted T cells, or PBMCs supplied cDNA or gDNA.

There are a few counts of this clone. V lost 1 base and J lost 4; bases outside the gene matches: 2. Germline loops: CDR1 SGHVS, CDR2 FNYEAQ. This CDR3 is built from 16 residues. Original handling: Amplification from reference gene primers served as the basis for estimated nucleated cell counts. TCRdb's table, derived via immunoSEQ multiplex PCR, lists solely in-frame clones and lacks some. V and J calls and clone size are those listed in that table; D and trimming were worked out from the DNA. Altogether approximately 45,000 clones are present, over 70% being singletons, with the ten largest covering approximately 5%.

The TCR was taken from a human donor in a cohort sampled during active COVID-19. The sequencing sample was made of peripheral blood. The V and J genes are TRBV7-6 and TRBJ2-1; 12 bases align to TRBD2. This chain's CDR3 is CASSLGTSGGYNEQFF. The CDR3 nucleotides are TGTGCCAGCAGCTTAGGAACTAGCGGGGGGTACAATGAGCAGTTCTTC. The complete variable domain, with remaining parts taken from reference TRBV7-6 and TRBJ2-1, reads GAGVSQSPRYKVTKRGQDVALRCDPISGHVSLYWYRQALGQGPEFLTYFNYEAQQDKSGLPNDRFSAERPEGSISTLTIQRTEQRDSAMYRCASSLGTSGGYNEQFFGPGTRLTVL.